This T cell receptor (beta chain) was observed in a study of cytomegalovirus exposure and HLA in healthy donors (TCRdb year 2017). About the investigation overall: An earlier analysis of some 500 of the donors reported 250 to 300 Gb of sequence data and 100 million to 130 million unique TCR beta sequences from about 180 million T cells. Roughly 300 gigabases of sequencing data and around 85 million unique TCR sequences made up an early release that covered fewer than 650 HLA-typed donors. Of the approximately 400 genotyped donors, less than 85% were placed in the genetic ancestry cluster associated with self-reported Caucasian donors. The study aimed to test whether signatures of past pathogen exposure could be identified by cataloging public T cell receptors. The T cell repertoires of 670 or so subjects were profiled by immunosequencing and related to cytomegalovirus serostatus. A separate validation cohort of approximately 120 different subjects was used in addition to the 666-subject first cohort. The study combined high-throughput TCR immunosequencing, statistical association of individual TCRs with disease status, and machine learning to predict cytomegalovirus infection status. A later analysis re-examined previously published TCR beta repertoires from more than 600 donors and added high-resolution HLA genotyping to investigate patterns of TCR occurrence. Rather than drawing on any new phenotypic data, the later analysis identified candidate immune exposures from TCR beta sequences and the way those sequences occurred across donors. An earlier analysis of approximately 500 of the donors applied high-throughput TCR beta sequencing to assess whether each TCR beta V gene segment acted as functional or pseudogenic. Donor age, sex, ethnicity and CMV serostatus were compiled alongside the repertoire data. Genome-wide SNP genotypes for about three fifths of the 666 donors were used in a later genetic analysis, which treated that subset as a discovery cohort. Every repertoire in the discovery cohort had been generated on one and the same sequencing platform. HLA typing included class I and class II loci at four-digit resolution. The number of typed donors differed by locus: roughly 629-640 for A, B, C, DRB1 and DQB1; some 540 for DQA1; over 600 for DPA1; and around 450 for DPB1. Roughly five DR-DQ haplotypes were handled as single units for association and clustering, since linkage in the cohort was strong. On average, around 200,000 unique TCR beta nucleotide sequences were sequenced per donor among some 420 genotyped donors of the cohort, with about 19% of those sequences being non-productive.

The cohort comprised some 730 healthy bone marrow donors. At the time of sampling, all cohort members were nominally healthy, though unrecorded immune exposures were likely present. The donor was CMV seronegative and belonged to the group of 352 seronegative cohort members. Each donor provided a peripheral blood sample, and peripheral blood mononuclear cells were used for TCR beta sequencing. Genomic DNA extraction from the blood cell samples was performed with the Qiagen DNeasy Blood Extraction Kit. To prepare the library, the immunoSEQ multiplex PCR assay was applied. A mixture of 60 forward primers for TCR Vbeta segments and 13 reverse primers for TCR Jbeta segments was used in the multiplex PCR. Amplification of the CDR3 region of rearranged TCR beta genes was performed with a multiplex PCR assay on genomic DNA. The amplified TCR beta libraries were sequenced on the Illumina HiSeq System as 87-base-pair reads. The source study handled its data this way. A later analysis counted tens of millions of unique TCR beta chains across the 600 to 850 repertoires, and some 11 million of these chains were shared by at least two donors. Raw reads were error-corrected and collapsed into unique sequences with a nearest-neighbor algorithm that merged closely related sequences to remove PCR and sequencing errors. CDR3 sequences were aligned to IMGT reference sequences to assign V, D and J gene segments. For a sequence to be retained, a match of at least six nucleotides was required to both a V gene segment and a J gene segment. A rearrangement counted as productive if the CDR3 had no stop codons and remained in frame with V and J, and every other rearrangement counted as non-productive. CDR3 was defined according to IMGT convention as the region running from the second conserved V-encoded cysteine to the conserved J-encoded phenylalanine. In an earlier analysis of around 600 of the donors, sequences lacking an unambiguous match to a single V gene segment were excluded. An earlier analysis of about 590 of the donors classified V segments as functional when productive rearrangements were above 56.7% and as segregating when the standard deviation between donors was above 5%. A statistical classification framework was developed to diagnose cytomegalovirus status using the catalog of TCR beta chain sequences. In a later analysis, V and J genes were assigned by comparing TCR nucleotide sequences against IMGT/GENE-DB human TR gene sequences. A later analysis assigned CDR3 sequences and most-parsimonious VDJ recombination scenarios with the TCRdist pipeline. In a later analysis, every TCR beta chain was defined by the combination of its CDR3 amino acid sequence and its V-gene family, and reads without a unique V-gene family were dropped. In a later analysis, 450 to 600 highly shared, low-generation-probability nucleotide sequences were removed to address suspected cross-contamination and a sequencing artifact. In a later analysis, a clonal expansion index was calculated for each public chain from normalized within-repertoire ranks of inferred template counts. In a later analysis, generation probabilities were computed with a VDJ recombination model fitted to out-of-frame rearrangements, and the resulting probabilities were checked against IGoR. In a later analysis, hypergeometric tests were used to score TCR-TCR, TCR-HLA and TCR-CMV co-occurrence, with a repertoire-size bias correction applied to TCR pairs. To estimate false discovery rates, a later analysis permuted the HLA or CMV assignments 20 times. A later analysis grouped co-occurring TCRs with DBSCAN, adding TCRdist sequence similarity when clustering within HLA-allele-positive subsets. Repertoires with fewer than 30,000 or more than 120,000 public chains, plus five repertoires with anomalous nucleotide sharing, were excluded from co-occurrence clustering. TCRdb provides this immuneACCESS table in a form limited to in-frame rearrangements. Some clones are lacking; in checked studies, under half of them reflect an unresolved V gene, and why the rest are absent is not known. That table gives V, J and clone size, and the DNA gave D and trimming. In all, the sample holds approximately 190,000 clones, and around 83% of those were seen once. In total, the top ten clones hold approximately 0.8% of the sample.

A note on this clone: What this receptor recognizes is not known. No quality values exist for individual bases; no much larger clone is one base distant.

General conclusions and limits of the study: Broadly in line with IMGT annotations, most TCR beta V segments showed up in productive rearrangements about 87% or about 30% of the time in an earlier analysis of around 550 of the donors. Most TCR sequences were seen in very few donors, while some public TCRs were found in many individuals. The authors suggested that the approach could potentially be extended to other disease states and immunological phenotypes. Only TCR beta chains were sequenced in this cohort, and the absence of alpha or paired-chain data limited detectable features. Compared with the roughly 720-donor mean, donors in an Asian-associated ancestry cluster had fewer N-insertions in productive TCRs, according to a later genetic analysis. Several of the top co-occurrence clusters appeared to be linked to parvovirus B19, influenza, CMV and Epstein-Barr virus, according to a later analysis. In a later genetic analysis, a missense DCLRE1C variant was associated with V-gene and J-gene trimming of TCR beta chains, and the association was replicated in an independent cohort. Cytomegalovirus status was reported to be diagnosed by the classifier with high specificity and sensitivity in both the original and validation cohorts. Immune exposure information for the cohort was limited to CMV serostatus. In a later analysis, some 18,000 TCR beta sequences were associated with specific HLA alleles at a false discovery rate of 0.05. In a later analysis, most CMV-associated TCR beta chains were found to appear HLA-restricted, with HLA associations seemingly driven largely by CMV exposure. Correlated functional status among segregating V segments might be attributable to linkage disequilibrium, but an unknown experimental factor could not be ruled out. The study listed approximately 150 TCR beta chains as associated with cytomegalovirus. When HLA alleles, especially DR and DQ, strongly co-occurred, TCR associations were difficult to assign to individual alleles. A further reported finding was that TCR beta sequences accurately predicted the HLA-A and HLA-B alleles for most subjects in the first cohort. The presence/absence analyses assumed that sequencing depth was roughly uniform across donors, and that assumption may not be true. Because HLA typing was missing for some donors at each locus, association tests included only the typed subset. In vitro tests confirmed that a few of the cytomegalovirus-associated TCR beta chains recognize cytomegalovirus antigens. A later analysis found that HLA-associated TCR beta chains were more clonally expanded and had lower generation probabilities than equally common non-associated chains. A group of highly shared sequence variants was considered likely to be a technical artifact of the sequencing pipeline. Over 15 rarely observed V segments, including chromosome 9 orphons, were excluded from the earlier analysis of about 600 of the donors because counts were too low. According to a later analysis, TCR association rates differed among HLA loci, with DRB1 alleles showing the most associated TCRs and HLA-C alleles showing the fewest.

The TCR comes from a woman between 18 and 30 years old in good health and CMV-seronegative. The material sequenced was PBMCs.

The CDR3 amino acid sequence is: CASSASGRDQPQHF. The DNA sequence reads TGTGCCAGTAGTGCGTCGGGGAGGGATCAGCCCCAGCATTTT. The rearrangement combines TRBV19 with TRBJ1-5; no D gene can be assigned with confidence. V and J lose 5 bases and 5 bases, and a span of 13 bases separates them. From cysteine to phenylalanine, the CDR3 is 14 amino acids long. Just the 42-base CDR3 DNA is kept, in frame starting at base 1. Reading the germline V gene (reference sequence) gives CDR1 LNHDA and CDR2 SQIVND.